This T cell receptor (beta chain) was obtained from a study of blood T cell repertoires in COVID-19. At the level of the study: Italy, Spain and the United States were the sources of the convalescent and acute COVID-19 samples. The analysed material was cDNA or gDNA that came from T cells, B-cell-depleted T cells, or PBMCs.

In germline, CDR1 is MDHEN, CDR2 SYDVKM. CDR3 length: 20 residues. V shed 5 bases and J shed 1 base, with 29 bases lying between them. Original processing methods: Amplification of reference gene primers provided the estimated nucleated cell counts. Clones were read by immunoSEQ multiplex PCR, and TCRdb kept only the in-frame ones, dropping some. V and J calls and clone size are copied from that table; D and trimming were computed from the DNA. The sample lists more than 250,000 clones; roughly 86% were seen once. The chain links TRBV28 to TRBJ2-5, with TRBD1 as a possible D gene (5 bases). The sequence derives from a woman between 50 and 59 years old with acute or convalescent COVID-19. Sequencing used peripheral blood. In nucleotides, the CDR3 is TGTGCCAGCAGTCCTCAGGCATGGGTCAGGGTTGGTGAAGGCCAAGAGACCCAGTACTTC. This gives the protein CASSPQAWVRVGEGQETQYF.